Listed below are T cell receptor beta chains from one sample, sequenced in a study of vaccination and CD4 T cells after COVID-19. Their recognized antigens are unknown. From the PCR reads, TCRdb called clonotypes with MiXCR, one entry per CDR3 protein. The table lists around 13,000 distinct CDR3 sequences, 52% of them singletons. Material: CD4+ T cells from blood, cultured in vitro. These receptor sequences come from a human donor who had recovered from COVID-19. Each CDR3 is given with its conserved first and last residue. D genes are given only for firm matches. The listing skips clone size in some rows; elsewhere it reads once, few, many or a size class.

-	15	-	TRBJ1-1	TRBV15	TGTGCCACCAGCAGGACGGGAGCTCAGAACACTGAAGCTTTCTTT	CATSRTGAQNTEAFF
-	11	-	TRBJ2-5	TRBV20-1	TGCAGTGCTCAACATCAGGAGACCCAGTACTTC	CSAQHQETQYF
-	13	-	TRBJ1-1	TRBV20-1	TGCAGTGTCATGCAGCCAGAACCTGATGAAGCTTTCTTT	CSVMQPEPDEAFF
-	13	-	TRBJ2-5	TRBV10-2	TGCGCCAGCAGTGAGCAGGTGTACGAGACCCAGTACTTC	CASSEQVYETQYF
-	14	-	TRBJ2-1	TRBV27	TGTGCCAGCAGACCCCTGTCGGGGGGCGGTGAGCAGTTCTTC	CASRPLSGGGEQFF
-	14	TRBD1	TRBJ2-1	TRBV25-1	TGTGCCAGCAGTGGAAGGGGGCGTTATAATGAGCAGTTCTTC	CASSGRGRYNEQFF
-	16	TRBD1	TRBJ2-5	TRBV24-1	TGTGCCACCAGTGACCCGGGACAGGGGGGTGGAGAGACCCAGTACTTC	CATSDPGQGGGETQYF
few	13	-	TRBJ1-6	TRBV20-1	TGCAGTGTATCGGGCAGGGAGGTTTCACCCCTCCACTTT	CSVSGREVSPLHF
few	13	-	TRBJ1-2	TRBV5-4	TGTGCCAGCACCCTAGGGGGGAACTATGGCTACACCTTC	CASTLGGNYGYTF
-	13	-	TRBJ2-5	TRBV6-4	TGTGCCAGCGGGAGACTCTCCCAAGAGACCCAGTACTTC	CASGRLSQETQYF
few	16	TRBD2	TRBJ2-3	TRBV20-1	TGCAGTGCTAATACCGGGACTAGCGTTCGCACAGATACGCAGTATTTT	CSANTGTSVRTDTQYF
-	14	TRBD1	TRBJ2-7	TRBV27	TGTGCCAGCAAAGGGACAGGGATTCCCTACGAGCAGTACTTC	CASKGTGIPYEQYF
-	11	-	TRBJ2-1	TRBV6-1	TGTGCCAGCAGTGAAGGGGGGGAGCAGTTCTTC	CASSEGGEQFF
-	16	-	TRBJ1-2	TRBV5-1	TGCGCCAGCAGCCGGGGCTCCTATGGCCCCCTCTATGGCTACACCTTC	CASSRGSYGPLYGYTF
few	19	TRBD1	TRBJ2-1	TRBV15	TGTGCCACCAGCAGAGATCTCTCCCGGACAGGGGGCACCTACAATGAGCAGTTCTTC	CATSRDLSRTGGTYNEQFF
-	20	-	TRBJ1-1	TRBV7-2	TGTGCCAGCAGCTTAGTATTTGATACGGCCAAGGGATCGTTGAACACTGAAGCTTTCTTT	CASSLVFDTAKGSLNTEAFF
few	15	TRBD1	TRBJ1-5	TRBV2	TGTGCCAGCAGTGAAGCGAGGACAGGGTTTCAGCCCCAGCATTTT	CASSEARTGFQPQHF
few	13	-	TRBJ2-7	TRBV6-5	TGTGCCAGCAGTTACGCTTCTAGCTATGGGCAGTACTTC	CASSYASSYGQYF
few	15	-	TRBJ2-7	TRBV10-3	TGTGCCATCAGTGAGTCAGGCGGACTCACCTACGAGCAGTACTTC	CAISESGGLTYEQYF
few	14	-	TRBJ1-1	TRBV21-1	TGTGCCAGCATTCTTAGCACGACCAACACTGAAGCTTTCTTT	CASILSTTNTEAFF
-	16	TRBD1	TRBJ2-7	TRBV20-1	TGCAGTGCTAGGGGGACAGGAGGTGGAGGGTCCTACGAGCAGTACTTC	CSARGTGGGGSYEQYF
-	15	-	TRBJ1-5	TRBV7-8	TGTGCCAGCAGCTTAGTCGGGGGGGGCAATCAGCCCCAGCATTTT	CASSLVGGGNQPQHF
-	14	TRBD1	TRBJ2-7	TRBV6-1	TGTGCCAGCAGGCCTCGGGACAGGGTAAGCGAGCAGTACTTC	CASRPRDRVSEQYF
few	17	-	TRBJ2-7	TRBV20-1	TGCAGTGCTAGAGATCTTGGCCCGCAGGGGCCGACCTACGAGCAGTACTTC	CSARDLGPQGPTYEQYF
few	17	-	TRBJ2-5	TRBV6-5	TGTGCCAGCAGTTACCACCCGAAGGGGTCAGGGTTAGAGACCCAGTACTTC	CASSYHPKGSGLETQYF
-	16	TRBD1	TRBJ2-2	TRBV28	TGTGCCAGCAGCATACCCTCGGACAGGGCGACCGGGGAGCTGTTTTTT	CASSIPSDRATGELFF
once	14	-	TRBJ2-7	TRBV6-5	TGTGCCAGCAGTTACACACTATCCCGGGAGACTTCGTACTTC	CASSYTLSRETSYF
-	15	-	TRBJ1-2	TRBV5-1	TGCGCCAGCAGCTTGGCCTCAAACGGAAACTATGGCTACACCTTC	CASSLASNGNYGYTF
-	11	-	TRBJ2-2	TRBV24-1	TGTGCCACCAACCTGGGCGGGGAGCTGTTTTTT	CATNLGGELFF
-	12	TRBD2	TRBJ2-5	TRBV29-1	TGCAGCGTTGGGGGGGGAACAGAGACCCAGTACTTC	CSVGGGTETQYF
once	15	TRBD1	TRBJ1-1	TRBV20-1	TGCAGTGCTAGTGATCCTGGACAGGGAAAAACTGAAGCTTTCTTT	CSASDPGQGKTEAFF
-	14	-	TRBJ2-7	TRBV6-1	TGTGCCAGCAGTCGGACAGTCAGCTCCTACGAGCAGTACTTC	CASSRTVSSYEQYF
-	14	-	TRBJ1-3	TRBV25-1	TGTGCCAGCAGTGAACATGGCTCTGGAAACACCATATATTTT	CASSEHGSGNTIYF
-	14	-	TRBJ2-2	TRBV6-2/TRBV6-3	TGTGCCAGCAGTTACTCCCAGGACACCGGGGAGCTGTTTTTT	CASSYSQDTGELFF
-	11	-	TRBJ1-2	TRBV25-1	TGTGCCAGCAGTGCGGGTTATGGCTACACCTTC	CASSAGYGYTF
-	15	-	TRBJ2-3	TRBV20-1	TGCAGTGCTGGCTCTAGCAATCCTCCTTCAGATACGCAGTATTTT	CSAGSSNPPSDTQYF
few	15	-	TRBJ1-5	TRBV28	TGTGCCAGCAGTTCGCCCGACAGTAGCAATCAGCCCCAGCATTTT	CASSSPDSSNQPQHF
-	17	TRBD1	TRBJ2-7	TRBV15	TGTGCCACCAGCAGAGATTTGGGACAGGCCGTCGACTACGAGCAGTACTTC	CATSRDLGQAVDYEQYF
few	17	TRBD1	TRBJ2-6	TRBV6-1	TGTGCCAGCAGAAAGGGCCTGACAGGGACCGGGGCCAACGTCCTGACTTTC	CASRKGLTGTGANVLTF
-	15	-	TRBJ2-5	TRBV24-1	TGTGCCACCAGTGATCCCCAGTCCCAAGTAGGGACCCAGTACTTC	CATSDPQSQVGTQYF
few	12	-	TRBJ1-6	TRBV20-1	TGCAGTGCTAAGATAGGGGATTCACCCCTCCACTTT	CSAKIGDSPLHF
few	16	TRBD1	TRBJ1-1	TRBV20-1	TGCAGTGCTAGAGAGGCCGGGACAGGGGCCAACACTGAAGCTTTCTTT	CSAREAGTGANTEAFF
-	14	-	TRBJ1-1	TRBV10-3	TGTGCCATCACCACCCGGCCACGGGACACTGAAGCTTTCTTT	CAITTRPRDTEAFF
-	13	TRBD1	TRBJ1-3	TRBV20-1	TGCAGTGCTCCGACAGGGCCTGGAAACACCATATATTTT	CSAPTGPGNTIYF
-	14	TRBD2	TRBJ2-7	TRBV27	TGTGCCAGCAGGAGGACTAGTGAGTCCTACGAGCAGTACTTC	CASRRTSESYEQYF
-	13	-	TRBJ2-2	TRBV6-4	TGTGCCAGCAGTTCGTCGAACACCGGGGAGCTGTTTTTT	CASSSSNTGELFF
-	16	-	TRBJ1-5	TRBV19	TGTGCCAGTAGCAGCCGGGACCTCCTCCTTTATCAGCCCCAGCATTTT	CASSSRDLLLYQPQHF
-	16	-	TRBJ1-1	TRBV28	TGTGCCAGCAGTTTATGGGGGGCTCGGGGGAACACTGAAGCTTTCTTT	CASSLWGARGNTEAFF
medium-sized	17	TRBD1	TRBJ1-6	TRBV7-8	TGTGCCAGCAGCATAGGGGGGACAGTTTCGGGTAATTCACCCCTCCACTTT	CASSIGGTVSGNSPLHF
-	13	-	TRBJ1-1	TRBV2	TGTGCCAGCAGGGGGGACTGGAACACTGAAGCTTTCTTT	CASRGDWNTEAFF
-	17	-	TRBJ2-6	TRBV5-4	TGTGCCAGCACCTCCACGGCAGGGCGCTCTGGGGCCAACGTCCTGACTTTC	CASTSTAGRSGANVLTF
few	14	TRBD1	TRBJ2-7	TRBV7-8	TGTGCCAGCAGCCCGGGACAGGGCACCTACGAGCAGTACTTC	CASSPGQGTYEQYF
-	13	-	TRBJ2-3	TRBV2	TGTGCCAGCAGGGTGTCTAGCACAGATACGCAGTATTTT	CASRVSSTDTQYF
-	18	TRBD2	TRBJ2-2	TRBV28	TGTGCCAGCAGTTTAACACAGGGTACAGCGGGAGTTTCCGGGGAGCTGTTTTTT	CASSLTQGTAGVSGELFF
-	14	TRBD1	TRBJ1-6	TRBV6-1	TGTGCCAGCAGATCAGGGGGAGAAAATTCACCCCTCCACTTT	CASRSGGENSPLHF